This is a list of T cell receptor beta chains from one sample in a study of OX40 agonist ivuxolimab in advanced cancers. Assay used: immunoSEQ multiplex PCR; TCRdb lists only in-frame clones, some missing. The sample consists of approximately 59,000 clones, around four fifths of them appearing once. Sample: CD4+ or CD8+ T cells sorted from blood, taken in a trial of the OX40 agonist ivuxolimab. The receptor source for this set is an adult with an advanced solid tumor such as melanoma, head and neck, liver or kidney cancer. Each CDR3 is given with its conserved first and last residue. D genes are given only for firm matches. Expanded clones are given a class, and other clones once, few, many or no size at all.

CDR3 length,clone size,D gene,V gene,J gene,CDR3 DNA,CDR3 protein
14,-,-,TRBV7-2,TRBJ2-1,TGTGCCAGCAGCTTAGGGGTCAGCTACAATGAGCAGTTCTTC,CASSLGVSYNEQFF
16,-,-,TRBV27,TRBJ1-1,TGTGCCAGCAGTCTCAATGGGATTAGCATGAACACTGAAGCTTTCTTT,CASSLNGISMNTEAFF
14,-,-,TRBV9,TRBJ1-4,TGTGCCAGCAGCGTAGAACCTAGTCGGGAAAAACTGTTTTTT,CASSVEPSREKLFF
14,-,TRBD1,TRBV5-1,TRBJ1-1,TGCGCCAGCCAAAGTTTCACAGGGGGCACTGAAGCTTTCTTT,CASQSFTGGTEAFF
16,-,-,TRBV25-1,TRBJ2-1,TGTGCCAGCACCGGTGAGACCTCCCACTCCTACAATGAGCAGTTCTTC,CASTGETSHSYNEQFF
14,-,TRBD2,TRBV10-3,TRBJ2-1,TGTGCCAGCTTGCCAGCGGGAGGTAACAATGAGCAGTTCTTC,CASLPAGGNNEQFF
16,-,TRBD2,TRBV27,TRBJ2-5,TGTGCCAGCAGCGGACTAGCGGGAGGATTGGAAGAGACCCAGTACTTC,CASSGLAGGLEETQYF
15,-,-,TRBV10-1,TRBJ2-3,TGCGCCAGCAGTGAGTCGGGGGCGACGGCAGATACGCAGTATTTT,CASSESGATADTQYF
14,-,-,TRBV10-2,TRBJ1-1,TGCGCCAGCAGTGTAAACCCCAGCACAACTGAAGCTTTCTTT,CASSVNPSTTEAFF
16,-,-,TRBV4-3,TRBJ2-1,TGCGCCAGCAGCCATTGGACAAGCCTTTTTTACAATGAGCAGTTCTTC,CASSHWTSLFYNEQFF
17,-,-,TRBV9,TRBJ1-3,TGTGCCAGCAGCGTAGGGAGGGGGGCCTCCTCTGGAAACACCATATATTTT,CASSVGRGASSGNTIYF
16,-,TRBD1,TRBV4-3,TRBJ2-7,TGCGCCAGCAGCCAAGTGTACGTTGGGACAGACTACGAGCAGTACTTC,CASSQVYVGTDYEQYF
18,few,-,TRBV11-2,TRBJ1-3,TGTGCCAGCATGGGGACAATAGGGAAGGACCTAGGTGGAAACACCATATATTTT,CASMGTIGKDLGGNTIYF
13,-,-,TRBV7-7,TRBJ2-7,TGTGCTAGCAGCCCCGTGGAGGCCTACGAGCAGTACTTC,CASSPVEAYEQYF
16,-,-,TRBV4-1,TRBJ2-7,TGCGCCAGCAGCCAACTCCGGGCCAACGGGGCGTACGAGCAGTACTTC,CASSQLRANGAYEQYF
14,-,-,TRBV27,TRBJ2-2,TGTGCCAGCAGTTTAACCCCGGGCACCGGGGAGCTGTTTTTT,CASSLTPGTGELFF
13,-,TRBD2,TRBV29-1,TRBJ2-7,TGCAGCGCAACGGGACTAGCGGCCTACGAGCAGTACTTC,CSATGLAAYEQYF
16,-,TRBD2,TRBV7-9,TRBJ2-3,TGTGCCAGCAGCGCGTTAGCGGGAGTTACCACAGATACGCAGTATTTT,CASSALAGVTTDTQYF
15,-,TRBD1,TRBV5-4,TRBJ2-1,TGTGCCAGCAGCTTGGCGGGACAGACTTACAATGAGCAGTTCTTC,CASSLAGQTYNEQFF
14,once,-,TRBV10-3,TRBJ2-5,TGTGCCATCAGTGAGTTAGCAACTCAAGAGACCCAGTACTTC,CAISELATQETQYF
13,-,TRBD2,TRBV6-5,TRBJ2-2,TGTGCCAGCGGGGGGGGTGACACCGGGGAGCTGTTTTTT,CASGGGDTGELFF
16,-,-,TRBV21-1,TRBJ2-3,TGTGCCAGCAACGCCCCGGGACAGGGGCAAGTAGATACGCAGTATTTT,CASNAPGQGQVDTQYF
16,-,-,TRBV4-1,TRBJ1-4,TGCGCCAGCAGCCACGACAGCGAGCCAACTAATGAAAAACTGTTTTTT,CASSHDSEPTNEKLFF
14,once,-,TRBV19,TRBJ2-1,TGTGCCAGTAGTAAATCAGGTTCCTACAATGAGCAGTTCTTC,CASSKSGSYNEQFF
16,-,-,TRBV4-1,TRBJ2-1,TGCGCCAGCAGCCAAGATTACGGCCACCCCTACAATGAGCAGTTCTTC,CASSQDYGHPYNEQFF
15,-,TRBD1,TRBV15,TRBJ2-4,TGTGCCACCAGCAGATTTGGACAGGTGTTGAACATTCAGTACTTC,CATSRFGQVLNIQYF
15,-,TRBD2,TRBV5-1,TRBJ2-2,TGCGCCAGCAGCCGGACTAGCGCGAACACCGGGGAGCTGTTTTTT,CASSRTSANTGELFF
16,-,-,TRBV7-8,TRBJ1-2,TGTGCCAGCAGCGCCACCGGGACCACCTCTAGCTATGGCTACACCTTC,CASSATGTTSSYGYTF
14,-,-,TRBV2,TRBJ1-2,TGTGCCAGCAGTCTCTTAACGGGGGACGATGGCTACACCTTC,CASSLLTGDDGYTF
13,-,-,TRBV6-6,TRBJ1-2,TGTGCCAGCAGTTACAAGGGTATTTATGGCTACACCTTC,CASSYKGIYGYTF
15,-,TRBD2,TRBV7-9,TRBJ2-1,TGTGCCAGCAGCCCGGGGACTAGCGGGAGTGGTGAGCAGTTCTTC,CASSPGTSGSGEQFF
14,-,TRBD1,TRBV5-1,TRBJ2-1,TGCGCCAGCAGCTTGGGGGACAGCCTAAATGAGCAGTTCTTC,CASSLGDSLNEQFF
17,few,TRBD1,TRBV7-2,TRBJ2-3,TGTGCCAGCAGCCTCCAGGTCGGGACAGGGTTAATAGATACGCAGTATTTT,CASSLQVGTGLIDTQYF
14,-,TRBD1,TRBV5-1,TRBJ1-2,TGCGCCAGCAGCGTATCTTCAGGGGGATATGGCTACACCTTC,CASSVSSGGYGYTF
14,once,-,TRBV5-1,TRBJ2-3,TGCGCCAGCAGCTTGGAGGGACTCACAGATACGCAGTATTTT,CASSLEGLTDTQYF
15,-,-,TRBV6-6,TRBJ2-7,TGTGCCAGCAGTTACCAGGGCGGCTCCTACTACGAGCAGTACTTC,CASSYQGGSYYEQYF
16,-,TRBD1,TRBV4-3,TRBJ1-4,TGCGCCAGCAGCCAAGGGTACAGGGGGCTTGAAGAAAAACTGTTTTTT,CASSQGYRGLEEKLFF
15,-,-,TRBV27,TRBJ2-1,TGTGCCAGCAGTTTATCTCTCCTAGCGAGTACGGAGCAGTTCTTC,CASSLSLLASTEQFF
18,few,TRBD1,TRBV7-8,TRBJ1-4,TGTGCCAGCAGCTCGCACGCCGGGACAGGGGGTAGTCATGAAAAACTGTTTTTT,CASSSHAGTGGSHEKLFF
13,-,-,TRBV30,TRBJ2-6,TGTGCCTGGAGTCGCCTACGCGGGGACGTCCTGACTTTC,CAWSRLRGDVLTF
17,-,-,TRBV4-1,TRBJ2-3,TGCGCCAGCAGCCAAGATCTACCCGGCGGGGGCGCAGATACGCAGTATTTT,CASSQDLPGGGADTQYF
15,once,-,TRBV11-2,TRBJ1-4,TGTGCCAGCAGCTTAGTGCCGGGGGCTAATGAAAAACTGTTTTTT,CASSLVPGANEKLFF
15,once,-,TRBV5-1,TRBJ2-1,TGCGCCAGCAGCTTGGTAGGGACACCGGAAAATGAGCAGTTCTTC,CASSLVGTPENEQFF
14,-,TRBD1,TRBV30,TRBJ1-4,TGTGCCTGGACCACGGACAGGGGGTTCGAAAAACTGTTTTTT,CAWTTDRGFEKLFF
15,-,-,TRBV4-1,TRBJ2-7,TGCGCCAGCAGCCAATATCCTGCAGGAAACTACGAGCAGTACTTC,CASSQYPAGNYEQYF
15,-,TRBD1,TRBV7-2,TRBJ2-7,TGTGCCAGCAGCTTAGCCGGGACAGGGGAGTACGAGCAGTACTTC,CASSLAGTGEYEQYF
16,-,TRBD1,TRBV28,TRBJ2-6,TGTGCCAGCAGTTTACAGACAGGGTTAGGGGCCAACGTCCTGACTTTC,CASSLQTGLGANVLTF
14,-,-,TRBV6-6,TRBJ1-5,TGTGCCAGCAGTTACTCGCATCACCATCAGCCCCAGCATTTT,CASSYSHHHQPQHF
16,few,TRBD1,TRBV5-4,TRBJ2-1,TGTGCCAGCAGCTTCAGGGGGAGCGACGTGGGAAATGAGCAGTTCTTC,CASSFRGSDVGNEQFF
16,-,-,TRBV27,TRBJ2-6,TGTGCCAGCAGTTTATGGGGTGCGGCTGGGGCCAACGTCCTGACTTTC,CASSLWGAAGANVLTF
14,-,-,TRBV6-5,TRBJ2-3,TGTGCCAGCAGTTCCCCCTTGACTCACCTTACGCAGTATTTT,CASSSPLTHLTQYF
16,-,TRBD2,TRBV7-9,TRBJ2-5,TGTGCCAGCAGCAGCTCGCTAGCGGGAGTCCAAGAGACCCAGTACTTC,CASSSSLAGVQETQYF
16,-,-,TRBV4-3,TRBJ1-6,TGCGCCAGCAGCCAAGATGGGGGGACCGATAATTCACCCCTCCACTTT,CASSQDGGTDNSPLHF
12,few,-,TRBV28,TRBJ1-2,TGTGCCAGCGGAGGGGGTGTCTATGGCTACACCTTC,CASGGGVYGYTF
15,-,-,TRBV7-9,TRBJ1-1,TGTGCCAGCAGCTTAGGAGCCGCCGGGAACACTGAAGCTTTCTTT,CASSLGAAGNTEAFF
16,-,TRBD2,TRBV11-2,TRBJ2-5,TGTGCCAGCAGCTCCCGGATAGCGGGAGCGTCGGAGACCCAGTACTTC,CASSSRIAGASETQYF
15,few,TRBD1,TRBV15,TRBJ2-2,TGTGCCACCAGCCTCCGGGACAGGGGGGCCCGGGAGCTGTTTTTT,CATSLRDRGARELFF
15,-,TRBD1,TRBV7-9,TRBJ2-3,TGTGCCAGCAGCTCGGGGACAGTTAGCACAGATACGCAGTATTTT,CASSSGTVSTDTQYF
15,-,-,TRBV14,TRBJ2-5,TGTGCCAGCAGCCCAAGAGATTGGGTTCAAGAGACCCAGTACTTC,CASSPRDWVQETQYF